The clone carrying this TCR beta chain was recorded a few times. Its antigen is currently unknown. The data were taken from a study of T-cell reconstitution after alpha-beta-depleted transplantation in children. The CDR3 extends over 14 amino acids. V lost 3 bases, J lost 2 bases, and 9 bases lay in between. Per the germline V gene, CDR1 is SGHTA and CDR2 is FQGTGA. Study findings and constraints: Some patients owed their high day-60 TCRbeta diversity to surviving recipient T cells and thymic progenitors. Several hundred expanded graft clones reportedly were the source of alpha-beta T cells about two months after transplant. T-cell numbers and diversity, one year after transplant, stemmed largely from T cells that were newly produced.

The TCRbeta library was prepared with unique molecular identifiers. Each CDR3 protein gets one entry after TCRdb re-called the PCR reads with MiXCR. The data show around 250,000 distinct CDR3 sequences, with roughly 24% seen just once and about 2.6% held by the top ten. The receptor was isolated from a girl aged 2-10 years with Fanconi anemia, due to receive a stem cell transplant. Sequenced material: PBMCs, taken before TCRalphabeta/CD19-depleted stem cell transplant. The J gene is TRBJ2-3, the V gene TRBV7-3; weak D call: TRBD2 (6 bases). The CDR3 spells CASSFGGDTDTQYF. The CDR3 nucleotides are TGTGCCAGCAGCTTCGGGGGAGACACAGATACGCAGTATTTT. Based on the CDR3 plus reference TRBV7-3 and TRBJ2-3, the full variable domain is GAGVSQTPSNKVTEKGKYVELRCDPISGHTALYWYRQSLGQGPEFLIYFQGTGAADDSGLPNDRFFAVRPEGSVSTLKIQRTERGDSAVYLCASSFGGDTDTQYFGPGTRLTVL.